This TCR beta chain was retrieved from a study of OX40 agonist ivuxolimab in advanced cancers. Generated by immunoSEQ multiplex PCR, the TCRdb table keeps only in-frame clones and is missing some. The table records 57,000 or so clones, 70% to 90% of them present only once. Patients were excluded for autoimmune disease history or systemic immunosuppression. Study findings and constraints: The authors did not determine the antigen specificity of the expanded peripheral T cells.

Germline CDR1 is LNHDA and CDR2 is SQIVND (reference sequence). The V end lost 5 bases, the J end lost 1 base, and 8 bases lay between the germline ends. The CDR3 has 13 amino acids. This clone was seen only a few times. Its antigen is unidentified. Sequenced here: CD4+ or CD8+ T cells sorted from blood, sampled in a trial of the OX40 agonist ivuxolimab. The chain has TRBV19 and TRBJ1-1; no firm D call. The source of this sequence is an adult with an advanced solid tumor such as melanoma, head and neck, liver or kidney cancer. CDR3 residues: CASSSTANTEAFF. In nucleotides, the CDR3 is TGTGCCAGTAGTTCGACGGCGAACACTGAAGCTTTCTTT.